The 10 T cell receptor beta chains below come from one sample, sequenced in a study of blood T cell repertoires in COVID-19. TCRdb keeps only in-frame clones here, not all; method: immunoSEQ multiplex PCR. The data contain approximately 300,000 clones, more than 85% of them singletons. The sample consisted of PBMCs or T cells enriched from blood (not recorded which). These receptors were taken from a woman in her 30s who had been exposed to COVID-19.

This chain connects TRBV19 to TRBJ1-2; D unclear. The CDR3 runs 14 residues. Trimming took 6 bases from V and 0 from J, leaving 11 bases between them. The germline CDR1 and CDR2 sequences are LNHDA and SQIVND (reference sequence). CDR3 amino acids: CASSGDPANYGYTF. The CDR3 DNA reads as TGTGCCAGTAGCGGAGACCCCGCTAACTATGGCTACACCTTC.

The count of this clone is one. The V call is TRBV6-1, the J call TRBJ2-1; D perhaps matches TRBD2 (7 bases). The V end was cut by 2 bases, the J end by 3 bases, with 14 bases between. Germline CDR1 is MNHNS and CDR2 is SASEGT. This CDR3 is 16 amino acids long. CDR3 sequence reads: CASSEYGGAVYNEQFF. The CDR3, as DNA: TGTGCCAGCAGTGAATATGGGGGGGCCGTCTACAATGAGCAGTTCTTC.

The chain recombines TRBV12-3 or TRBV12-4 with TRBJ1-1; 9 bases align to TRBD1. This CDR3 comprises 13 residues. V gave up 6 bases and J gave up 7 bases; unmatched junction bases: 6. The DNA of the CDR3 is TGTGCCAGCAGCCCCACAGGGGGCTATGAAGCTTTCTTT. Protein: CASSPTGGYEAFF.

This clone was picked up one time. The rearrangement links TRBV30 to TRBJ1-6; possible D gene TRBD1, 6 bases. Germline V gene data show CDR1 as GTSNPN and CDR2 as SVGIG (reference sequence). There are 14 residues in the CDR3. The V and J ends lost 0 bases and 7 bases respectively, with 10 bases between them. Here the CDR3 DNA reads TGTGCCTGGAGTGTAGGTGGGGGCAATTCACCCCTCCACTTT. Amino acid sequence: CAWSVGGGNSPLHF.

The chain recombines TRBV7-2 with TRBJ1-2, with TRBD1 matching over 9 bases. Trimming removed 5 bases from V and 7 bases from J; junction bases left unmatched: 8. Germline V gives CDR1 SGHTA, CDR2 FQGNSA. This CDR3 spans 14 amino acids. The CDR3 sequence: CASSIGTGMVGYTF. In DNA form, the CDR3 reads TGTGCCAGCAGCATCGGGACAGGGATGGTTGGCTACACCTTC.

The chain is built from TRBV5-8 and TRBJ2-7; maybe TRBD2 (6 bases). V was shortened by 4 bases and J by 3 bases, with 17 bases between the two germline ends. The germline V gene has CDR1 SGHTS and CDR2 YDEGEE. This CDR3 has 15 residues. Written as DNA, the CDR3 is TGTGCCAGCAGCACGGGACTGACTGTCGACTACGAGCAGTACTTC. It encodes CASSTGLTVDYEQYF. The whole variable domain, remainder taken from reference TRBV5-8 and TRBJ2-7, is EAGVTQSPTHLIKTRGQQATLRCSPISGHTSVYWYQQALGLGLQFLLWYDEGEERNRGNFPPRFSGRQFPNYSSELNVNALELEDSALYLCASSTGLTVDYEQYFGPGTRLTVT.

The table lists this clone with a count of one. The genes are TRBV5-4 and TRBJ2-2; 8 bases agree with TRBD2. The V segment lost 2 bases and the J segment 3 bases; nucleotides outside the gene matches: 3. Looked up from germline, CDR1 is SGHNT and CDR2 is YYREEE (reference sequence). There are 15 residues in the CDR3. CDR3 sequence reads: CASSFGLAHTGELFF. The CDR3 DNA is TGTGCCAGCAGCTTCGGACTAGCACACACCGGGGAGCTGTTTTTT. The whole variable domain, remainder taken from reference TRBV5-4 and TRBJ2-2, is ETGVTQSPTHLIKTRGQQVTLRCSSQSGHNTVSWYQQALGQGPQFIFQYYREEENGRGNFPPRFSGLQFPNYSSELNVNALELDDSALYLCASSFGLAHTGELFFGEGSRLTVL.

This sequence joins TRBV5-6 and TRBJ1-2; D gene uncertain. The V gene lost 2 bases and the J gene lost 4 bases, with 15 bases spanning the gap. CDR3 size: 15 residues. Germline CDR1 reads SGHDT; CDR2 reads YYEEEE. The CDR3, as DNA: TGTGCCAGCAGCTTACTTACAGAGGGAGGCTATGGCTACACCTTC. As protein: CASSLLTEGGYGYTF.

The chain uses TRBV3-1 (or the pseudogene TRBV3-2) and TRBJ2-5; TRBD2 might be the D (7 bases). Germline V gene sequence: CDR1 LGHDT, CDR2 YNNKEL (reference sequence). The CDR3 covers 15 residues. Trimming removed 2 bases from V and 6 bases from J, with 16 bases in between. The CDR3: CASSQRGGAHQTQYF. CDR3 DNA sequence: TGTGCCAGCAGCCAACGCGGGGGCGCTCACCAGACCCAGTACTTC.

V gene TRBV19 combines with J gene TRBJ1-5, with D maybe TRBD1 (6 bases). CDR1 LNHDA and CDR2 SQIVND come from the germline V gene (reference sequence). The CDR3 extends over 15 amino acids. Trimming removed 0 bases from V and 4 bases from J, with 10 bases in between. CDR3 protein: CASSIEGAFNQPQHF. The CDR3 DNA reads as TGTGCCAGTAGTATAGAGGGGGCTTTTAATCAGCCCCAGCATTTT.